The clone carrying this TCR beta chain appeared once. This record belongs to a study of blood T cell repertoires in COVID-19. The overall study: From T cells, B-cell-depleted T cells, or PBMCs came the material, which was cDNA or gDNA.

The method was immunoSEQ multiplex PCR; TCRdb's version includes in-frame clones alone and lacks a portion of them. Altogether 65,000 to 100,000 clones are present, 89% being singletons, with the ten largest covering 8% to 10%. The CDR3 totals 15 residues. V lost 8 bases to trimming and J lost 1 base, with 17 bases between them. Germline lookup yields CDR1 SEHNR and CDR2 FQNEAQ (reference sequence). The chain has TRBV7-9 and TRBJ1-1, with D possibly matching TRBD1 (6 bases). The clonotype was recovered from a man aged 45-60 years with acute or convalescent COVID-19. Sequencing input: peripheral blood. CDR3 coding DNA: TGTGCCAGCGCCCTAAGGCAGGGGAGGAACACTGAAGCTTTCTTT. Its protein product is CASALRQGRNTEAFF.